Presented here are 5 T cell receptor beta chains from one specimen sequenced in a study of CD8 T cells in ankylosing spondylitis. Using its own MiXCR run on the 5' RACE reads, TCRdb lists one record per CDR3 protein. Here the sample spans about 230,000 distinct CDR3 sequences, 8% to 9% being singletons. The specimen sequenced was blood, either unsorted or a sorted T cell fraction (not recorded which). The receptor set was obtained from a female donor with ankylosing spondylitis or in good health (not recorded which).

This rearrangement joins TRBV11-2 to TRBJ2-1; TRBD2 matches 12 bases. The junction had 3 bases not matched to a gene; V was cut back by 4 bases and J by 5 bases. The CDR3 has 15 amino acids. The germline gives CDR1 SGHAT, CDR2 FQNNGV. In DNA, the CDR3 is TGTGCCAGCAGCTCTACTAGCGGGGGGAACAATGAGCAGTTCTTC. It codes for CASSSTSGGNNEQFF. The whole variable domain, filled in from reference TRBV11-2 and TRBJ2-1, reads EAGVAQSPRYKIIEKRQSVAFWCNPISGHATLYWYQQILGQGPKLLIQFQNNGVVDDSQLPKDRFSAERLKGVDSTLKIQPAKLEDSAVYLCASSSTSGGNNEQFFGPGTRLTVL.

This clonotype was recorded many times. This rearrangement joins TRBV20-1 to TRBJ1-1, with D unresolved. The CDR3 is made up of 16 amino acids. Looked up from germline, CDR1 is DFQATT and CDR2 is SNEGSKA (reference sequence). The germline V and J ends were trimmed by 2 bases and 0 bases, with 16 bases remaining between them. The CDR3 loop is CSARSPGPLVNTEAFF. For the CDR3, the DNA is TGCAGTGCTAGATCCCCCGGGCCTCTCGTGAACACTGAAGCTTTCTTT.

Many counts were recorded for this clonotype. The chain joins TRBV28 to TRBJ1-2; D unclear. The V gene's germline CDR1 is MDHEN and CDR2 SYDVKM. The CDR3 length is 13 residues. Trimming removed 6 bases at V and 3 bases at J, with 11 bases between. The CDR3 region has the DNA TGTGCCAGCAGCCCCCAGACGTACTATGGCTACACCTTC. Amino acids: CASSPQTYYGYTF.

This clonotype was seen repeatedly, ten times or more. CDR3 DNA sequence: TGTGCCACCAGCAGAGTAATGGGACAGGGTATGTACGAGCAGTACTTC. Translation: CATSRVMGQGMYEQYF. The gene calls are TRBV15 and TRBJ2-7, with 9 bases lining up with TRBD1. Germline CDR1 is LNHNV and CDR2 is YYDKDF (reference sequence). The CDR3 sequence is 16 residues long. The junction had 8 bases not matched to a gene; V was cut back by 1 base and J by 4 bases.

Ten or more counts support this clonotype. CDR3 sequence (DNA): TGCAGTGCCGGGACTAGCGGGACCATCTACAATGAGCAGTTCTTC. Translated: CSAGTSGTIYNEQFF. The gene calls are TRBV20-1 and TRBJ2-1; TRBD2 matches 13 bases. Per the germline V gene, CDR1 is DFQATT and CDR2 is SNEGSKA (reference sequence). V trimming: 6 bases; J trimming: 3 bases; junction bases outside the gene matches: 5. The CDR3 totals 15 residues.